A single sample gave rise to the 14 T cell receptor beta chains below, sequenced in a study of low-dose radiotherapy and immunotherapy resistance in tumors. TRAV- and TRBV-specific primers were used for first-strand cDNA, which covered alpha and beta chains. The authors ran 20 PCR cycles to amplify TCRs with a constant-region primer and V-primer adapter. TCRdb re-called the reads with MiXCR, one entry per CDR3 protein. The sample includes several thousand distinct CDR3 sequences, 70% to 80% of them seen just once. The receptor set was obtained from a human donor with advanced metastatic prostate, ovarian, gallbladder or colorectal cancer (not recorded which). This table probably holds off-target reads from a library built for another chain.

This clonotype was observed a handful of times. The chain employs TRBV25-1 and TRBJ2-2; no reliable D call. The CDR3 runs 12 residues. V lost 3 bases and J lost 6, with 5 bases in between. The germline CDR1 and CDR2 sequences are MGHDK and SYGVNS. CDR3 coding DNA: TGTGCCAGCAGTGAGGGGTCCGGGGAGCTGTTTTTT. Translation gives CASSEGSGELFF. The whole variable domain, filled in from reference TRBV25-1 and TRBJ2-2, reads EADIYQTPRYLVIGTGKKITLECSQTMGHDKMYWYQQDPGMELHLIHYSYGVNSTEKGDLSSESTVSRIRTEHFPLTLESARPSHTSQYLCASSEGSGELFFGEGSRLTVL.

The rearrangement joins TRBV7-2 to TRBJ1-2; TRBD1 is a possible D gene (5 bases). V lost 5 bases, J lost 13 bases, and 26 bases lay in between. The CDR3 has 15 residues. From germline, CDR1 is SGHTA and CDR2 FQGNSA. CDR3: CASSPWRGLPEGSTF. DNA of the CDR3: TGTGCCAGCAGCCCATGGAGGGGACTCCCCGAGGGGTCCACCTTC. Drawing the rest from reference TRBV7-2 and TRBJ1-2, the complete variable domain is GAGVSQSPSNKVTEKGKDVELRCDPISGHTALYWYRQSLGQGLEFLIYFQGNSAPDKSGLPSDRFSAERTGGSVSTLTIQRTQQEDSAVYLCASSPWRGLPEGSTFGSGTRLTVV.

This clonotype was found a few times. The V call is TRBV7-2, the J call TRBJ1-2; perhaps TRBD1 as D (5 bases). CDR1 is SGHTA and CDR2 is FQGNSA in the germline V gene. CDR3 length: 14 residues. The V end was cut by 9 bases, the J end by 7 bases, with 21 bases between. The CDR3 DNA follows: TGTGCCAGTATGGGGGTTTACTCTATCTTTGGCTACACCTTC. Translating gives CASMGVYSIFGYTF. The full variable domain, its missing parts supplied by reference TRBV7-2 and TRBJ1-2, is GAGVSQSPSNKVTEKGKDVELRCDPISGHTALYWYRQSLGQGLEFLIYFQGNSAPDKSGLPSDRFSAERTGGSVSTLTIQRTQQEDSAVYLCASMGVYSIFGYTFGSGTRLTVV.

The chain combines TRBV6-1 with TRBJ2-1, with D perhaps TRBD1 (6 bases). Germline V gene sequence: CDR1 MNHNS, CDR2 SASEGT. CDR3 length: 13 amino acids. V was shortened by 6 bases and J by 7 bases, with 13 bases between the two germline ends. The CDR3 is CASRDRSENEQFF. Here the CDR3 DNA reads TGTGCCAGCAGAGACAGGTCGGAGAATGAGCAGTTCTTC.

This CDR3 reads CALDPIKNTEAFF. CDR3 DNA: TGTGCCCTAGACCCTATCAAGAACACTGAAGCTTTCTTT. The rearrangement joins TRBV30 to TRBJ1-1; D not certain. V was cut by 8 bases and J by 1 base, with 14 bases left in between. The germline CDR1 and CDR2 sequences are GTSNPN and SVGIG (reference sequence). The length of the CDR3 is 13 residues. Full variable domain (rest looked up from reference TRBV30 and TRBJ1-1): SQTIHQWPATLVQPVGSPLSLECTVEGTSNPNLYWYRQAAGRGLQLLFYSVGIGQISSEVPQNLSASRPQDRQFILSSKKLLLSDSGFYLCALDPIKNTEAFFGQGTRLTVV.

The V and J genes are TRBV2 and TRBJ2-7, with D possibly TRBD1 on 6 matching bases. Per the germline V gene, CDR1 is SNHLY and CDR2 is FYNNEI. V was pared by 6 bases and J by 2 bases, with 26 bases between. This CDR3 contains 18 residues. CDR3 nucleotide sequence: TGTGCCAGCAGCGAGGTGGGGGCAGGGGCATTTTCCACCTACGAGCAGTACTTC. It yields the protein CASSEVGAGAFSTYEQYF. Full variable domain (outside the CDR3, taken from reference TRBV2 and TRBJ2-7): EPEVTQTPSHQVTQMGQEVILRCVPISNHLYFYWYRQILGQKVEFLVSFYNNEISEKSEIFDDQFSVERPDGSNFTLKIRSTKLEDSAMYFCASSEVGAGAFSTYEQYFGPGTRLTVT.

The gene calls are TRBV6-2 or TRBV6-3 and TRBJ2-2, with D tentatively TRBD1 or TRBD2 (5 bases each). The CDR3 runs 12 residues. The V gene's germline CDR1 is MNHEY and CDR2 SVGEGT. For the CDR3, the DNA is TGTGCTAGCCGCAGGGAGCCCGGGGAGCTGTTTTTT. It codes for CASRREPGELFF.

This chain connects TRBV5-4 to TRBJ2-7; D is possibly TRBD1 (5 bases). The CDR3 is 15 amino acids. Germline V gene data show CDR1 as SGHNT and CDR2 as YYREEE (reference sequence). Trimming shortened V by 0 bases and J by 0 bases, and 10 bases separated the two germline ends. CDR3 region: CASSLEGASSYEQYF. CDR3 nucleotides: TGTGCCAGCAGCTTGGAAGGGGCGAGCTCCTACGAGCAGTACTTC.

In this sample, this clonotype turned up a few times. This rearrangement joins TRBV27 to TRBJ1-1; D is perhaps TRBD1 (6 bases). CDR1 and CDR2 from the germline V gene are MNHEY and SMNVEV (reference sequence). CDR3 length: 13 amino acids. Trimming pared 10 bases from V and 1 base from J, leaving 13 bases between. The CDR3 DNA sequence: TGTGCCACCAGGGACACAGCGAACACTGAAGCTTTCTTT. Amino acid sequence: CATRDTANTEAFF.

This clonotype was seen a few times. The gene calls are TRBV9 and TRBJ1-1; 9 bases map to TRBD1. The length of the CDR3 is 17 residues. V was clipped by 3 bases and J by 5 bases; unmatched bases: 14. Looked up from germline, CDR1 is SGDLS and CDR2 is YYNGEE. The CDR3 region is CASSARTGVVGWTEAFF. Here the CDR3 DNA reads TGTGCCAGCAGCGCGCGGACAGGGGTGGTAGGATGGACTGAAGCTTTCTTT. Full variable domain (missing parts from reference TRBV9 and TRBJ1-1): DSGVTQTPKHLITATGQRVTLRCSPRSGDLSVYWYQQSLDQGLQFLIQYYNGEERAKGNILERFSAQQFPDLHSELNLSSLELGDSALYFCASSARTGVVGWTEAFFGQGTRLTVV.

The chain combines TRBV29-1 with TRBJ2-5; 11 bases are a match to TRBD1. The CDR3 is 14 residues long. Germline CDR1 and CDR2: SQVTM and ANQGSEA. Trimming cost V 7 bases and J 5 bases; bases outside gene matches: 9. The CDR3 region has the DNA TGCAGCGCTACAGGGACAGGGGGGAGGGAGACCCAGTACTTC. As protein: CSATGTGGRETQYF.

This rearrangement joins TRBV10-3 to TRBJ2-3; 8 positions match TRBD1. CDR1 is ENHRY, CDR2 SYGVKD, per germline. J lost 3 bases, V lost 6 bases, and 5 bases had no gene match. This CDR3 comprises 14 residues. CDR3 residues: CAISGQGRTDTQYF. CDR3 DNA: TGTGCCATCAGCGGACAGGGTCGAACAGATACGCAGTATTTT.

This clonotype was detected only once. The rearrangement joins TRBV28 to TRBJ1-6; D ambiguous. The germline gives CDR1 MDHEN, CDR2 SYDVKM. The CDR3 runs 13 residues. Trimming took off 7 bases at V and 8 bases at J, with 12 bases between the two ends. The CDR3 region is CASTSAGDSPLHF. The DNA of the CDR3 is TGTGCCAGCACCAGTGCGGGTGATTCACCCCTCCACTTT.

The V gene is TRBV5-1, the J gene TRBJ2-3, with D unclear. From germline, CDR1 is SGHRS and CDR2 YFSETQ. Trimming shortened V by 1 base and J by 2 bases, and 8 bases separated the two germline ends. This CDR3 contains 14 residues. This CDR3 is CASSLSRSTDTQYF. DNA for the CDR3: TGCGCCAGCAGCTTGTCCAGGTCCACAGATACGCAGTATTTT.